These T cell receptor beta chains were read from a single sample in a study of cytomegalovirus exposure and HLA in healthy donors. Using immunoSEQ multiplex PCR, the repertoire was profiled, and TCRdb retains in-frame clones only, with some absent. The sample holds about 100,000 clones, 84% seen once. The sequenced material came from PBMCs. These receptors came from a woman aged 18-35 years in good health and CMV-seronegative. Both conserved end residues are part of each CDR3. Not every row has a clone size; where given, it reads once, few, many or a size class.

j_call | clone_size | v_call | cdr3_aa
TRBJ1-1 | . | TRBV28 | CASTKGTGWEGDTEAFF
TRBJ2-7 | . | TRBV9 | CASSEKGTGDDYEQYF
TRBJ1-1 | . | TRBV4-1 | CASSQGRTPFTEAFF
TRBJ2-1 | . | TRBV6-4 | CASSDAAKSGDYNEQFF
TRBJ2-1 | once | TRBV7-2 | CASSLSGGDYNEQFF
TRBJ1-4 | . | TRBV10-3 | CAISDKTGLGEKLFF
TRBJ2-5 | . | TRBV2 | CASSGDFQETQYF
TRBJ1-1 | . | TRBV5-1 | CASSLKRAGSEAFF
TRBJ2-3 | . | TRBV7-3 | CASSLRTSGVPDTQYF
TRBJ2-5 | . | TRBV10-3 | CAISDQTGDQETQYF
TRBJ1-2 | few | TRBV6-5 | CASSYSRGPNGYTF
TRBJ2-3 | . | TRBV4-3 | CASSHASGGPGDTQYF
TRBJ1-5 | . | TRBV7-3 | CASSLDERGPQHF
TRBJ1-5 | . | TRBV10-3 | CAIAVGQGSNQPQHF
TRBJ2-3 | few | TRBV10-2 | CASSVSGVQDTQYF
TRBJ1-6 | few | TRBV7-2 | CASTLRRDGSPLHF
TRBJ2-3 | . | TRBV7-9 | CSSSFRLAGGLGPTDTQYF
TRBJ1-1 | . | TRBV6-5 | CASSFTGENTEAFF
TRBJ1-5 | once | TRBV9 | CASSATGDPYQPQHF
TRBJ2-1 | . | TRBV27 | CASSFRGEEGHEQFF
TRBJ1-1 | . | TRBV2 | CASRRDRGLGYTEAFF
TRBJ2-1 | once | TRBV7-2 | CASSLSRGSNEQFF
TRBJ2-5 | once | TRBV28 | CASSIIGTSGGSQETQYF
TRBJ2-1 | . | TRBV5-1 | CASSLVGQPEQFF
TRBJ2-5 | . | TRBV7-3 | CASSLLAGTQETQYF
TRBJ2-1 | . | TRBV7-9 | CASSLASSGRVSYNEQFF
TRBJ2-7 | . | TRBV7-2 | CASSLSGLAGVEQYF
TRBJ2-7 | . | TRBV6-1 | CASSEARGPYEQYF
TRBJ1-2 | few | TRBV20-1 | CSANRVYGYTF
TRBJ2-1 | few | TRBV6-1 | CASTELGYNEQFF
TRBJ2-5 | . | TRBV7-2 | CASSLGLAGVGETQYF
TRBJ1-2 | . | TRBV28 | CASSFLLIGGSYGYTF
TRBJ1-3 | few | TRBV4-3 | CASSQGQGSGNTIYF
TRBJ2-2 | . | TRBV7-2 | CASSWDRGSGELFF
TRBJ2-1 | . | TRBV6-1 | CASIRDYYEQFF
TRBJ2-3 | . | TRBV9 | CASSPDPRITDTQYF
TRBJ1-1 | . | TRBV7-9 | CASSSRTGGVSGVAFF